These T cell receptor beta chains were read from a single sample in a study of cytomegalovirus exposure and HLA in healthy donors. Profiled with immunoSEQ multiplex PCR; TCRdb holds only in-frame clones, not every one. The profile shows around 110,000 clones, about two thirds of them singletons. Sequencing was performed on PBMCs. The receptors were sampled from a boy younger than 18 in good health and CMV-seronegative. The CDR3 runs from the conserved cysteine through the conserved F or W. A D gene is named only where the DNA matches it firmly. The listing skips clone size in some rows; elsewhere it reads once, few, many or a size class.

clone_size j_call cdr3_length v_call d_call cdr3_nt cdr3_aa
few TRBJ1-3 14 TRBV6-5 NA TGTGCCAGCAGTCTCACATCCTCTGGAAACACCATATATTTT CASSLTSSGNTIYF
NA TRBJ1-1 14 TRBV11-3 NA TGTGCCAGCAGCCAGGGGTTGGGGAACACTGAAGCTTTCTTT CASSQGLGNTEAFF
NA TRBJ2-1 17 TRBV7-6 TRBD2 TGTGCCAGCGGAGGGACTAGCGGTATTAGCTCCTACAATGAGCAGTTCTTC CASGGTSGISSYNEQFF
few TRBJ1-4 14 TRBV2 NA TGTGCCAGCAGTGAAGGCAGGGTTAATGAAAAACTGTTTTTT CASSEGRVNEKLFF
NA TRBJ1-6 15 TRBV7-2 NA TGTGCCAGCAGCTTGGCGACAGTACCACTCATGGCCCTCCACTTT CASSLATVPLMALHF
NA TRBJ2-7 14 TRBV30 TRBD1 TGTGCCTGGAGTATGGACAGGGGGTTCACCGAGCAGTACTTC CAWSMDRGFTEQYF
NA TRBJ1-6 15 TRBV7-9 TRBD1 TGTGCCAGCAGCTTAACAGGGGCCTATAATTCACCCCTCCACTTT CASSLTGAYNSPLHF
few TRBJ1-1 14 TRBV6-5 NA TGTGCCAGCAGTTACTGGGCAATAAACACTGAAGCTTTCTTT CASSYWAINTEAFF
NA TRBJ2-5 14 TRBV4-1 TRBD1 TGCGCCAGCAGCCCAGGACAGGGGGCAGAGACCCAGTACTTC CASSPGQGAETQYF
NA TRBJ2-5 16 TRBV2 NA TGTGCCAGCAGTGAGCGTCTCCGGGGGGGACAGGAGACCCAGTACTTC CASSERLRGGQETQYF
few TRBJ1-5 13 TRBV11-2 NA TGTGCCAGCAGCTTAGGAGGAGTTTACCCCCAGCATTTT CASSLGGVYPQHF
NA TRBJ2-6 15 TRBV6-1 NA TGTGCCAGCAGACCACAGAGCTCTGGGGCCAACGTCCTGACTTTC CASRPQSSGANVLTF
NA TRBJ1-1 14 TRBV2 NA TGTGCCAGCAGTGGTGGAGTCGGGAACACTGAAGCTTTCTTT CASSGGVGNTEAFF
NA TRBJ2-7 13 TRBV6-4 TRBD2 TGTGCCAGCAGTTCCGGGACTATGGGCGAGCAGTACTTC CASSSGTMGEQYF
NA TRBJ2-5 12 TRBV29-1 TRBD2 TGCAGCGTCCAGGCGGGGGAAGAGACCCAGTACTTC CSVQAGEETQYF
NA TRBJ1-2 14 TRBV6-5 TRBD1 TGTGCCACAAGGGAAGGGACAGGGGGACATGGCTACACCTTC CATREGTGGHGYTF
NA TRBJ2-5 14 TRBV5-6 NA TGTGCCAGCAGCTTTCGACAAACCCAAGAGACCCAGTACTTC CASSFRQTQETQYF
few TRBJ1-5 15 TRBV6-5 TRBD1 TGTGCCAGCAGTCTCGACAGGGGTCATAATCAGCCCCAGCATTTT CASSLDRGHNQPQHF
NA TRBJ2-1 16 TRBV28 NA TGTGCCAGCAAGTCTAATTTTAGGACTTTATACAATGAGCAGTTCTTC CASKSNFRTLYNEQFF
NA TRBJ1-1 14 TRBV15 NA TGTGCCACCAGCAGAGGGCAGGGCAACACTGAAGCTTTCTTT CATSRGQGNTEAFF
few TRBJ1-5 14 TRBV27 NA TGTGCCAGCAGTTTTAATGGAGGGATTCAGCCCCAGCATTTT CASSFNGGIQPQHF
NA TRBJ2-1 15 TRBV6-1 NA TGTGCCAGCAGTATCCAGGGGATATCCTACAATGAGCAGTTCTTC CASSIQGISYNEQFF
few TRBJ2-7 18 TRBV4-1 TRBD1 TGCGCCAGCAGCCAAGATGCGGGACAGGGGGCGACTCTTCACGAGCAGTACTTC CASSQDAGQGATLHEQYF
NA TRBJ2-7 15 TRBV2 TRBD2 TGTGCCAGCAGCCCGGGACTAGCGGGAGGGGGCGAGCAGTACTTC CASSPGLAGGGEQYF
few TRBJ2-2 16 TRBV2 NA TGTGCCAGCAGTGGGGGGGCAGGGGGAAACACCGGGGAGCTGTTTTTT CASSGGAGGNTGELFF
NA TRBJ2-1 16 TRBV5-6 TRBD2 TGTGCCAGCAGCTCCCTCGGGACTAGCGGGATTAATGAGCAGTTCTTC CASSSLGTSGINEQFF
NA TRBJ2-2 13 TRBV7-8 NA TGTGCCAGCAGCTTAGGGGACACTGGCAGGCTGTTTTTT CASSLGDTGRLFF
NA TRBJ1-2 14 TRBV4-1 TRBD1 TGCGCCAGCAGCCGACAGGGGGCGGACTATGGCTACACCTTC CASSRQGADYGYTF
NA TRBJ1-6 12 TRBV27 NA TGTGCCAGCAGCCTCCTTAATTCACCCCTCCACTTT CASSLLNSPLHF
NA TRBJ2-3 14 TRBV11-1 NA TGTGCCAGCAGCTTGTGGCTGAGCACAGATACGCAGTATTTT CASSLWLSTDTQYF
few TRBJ1-2 13 TRBV19 TRBD1 TGTGCCATCCGGGACAGCAACAACTATGGCTACACCTTC CAIRDSNNYGYTF
NA TRBJ1-2 13 TRBV27 NA TGTGCCAGCAGTTCAGGCAGTAACTATGGCTACACCTTC CASSSGSNYGYTF
NA TRBJ2-7 11 TRBV28 TRBD2 TGTGCCAGCGGGGGGGCCTACGAGCAGTACTTC CASGGAYEQYF
NA TRBJ1-2 11 TRBV9 NA TGTGCCAGCAGCGCAAACTATGGCTACACCTTC CASSANYGYTF
NA TRBJ2-7 15 TRBV6-5 TRBD2 TGTGCCAGCAGCTACTCTAGCGGGGGCTCCTACGAGCAGTACTTC CASSYSSGGSYEQYF
NA TRBJ1-1 13 TRBV28 NA TGTGCCAGCAGTCTCAGCCTCCCAGGGATGGCTTTCTTT CASSLSLPGMAFF
once TRBJ1-2 13 TRBV5-6 TRBD1 TGTGCCAGCAGCTTACAGGGGGACTATGGCTACACCTTC CASSLQGDYGYTF
NA TRBJ2-1 13 TRBV29-1 TRBD2 TGCAGCGCCGGGACTAGCGGGATTGCTGAGCAGTTCTTC CSAGTSGIAEQFF
few TRBJ1-1 13 TRBV2 NA TGTGCCAGCCTGGAGTCGGCCCAAATACGAGCTTTCTTT CASLESAQIRAFF
NA TRBJ2-7 16 TRBV4-3 TRBD1 TGCGCCAGCAGCCAAGAATTAGGACAGGGGGCGCACGAGCAGTACTTC CASSQELGQGAHEQYF
NA TRBJ1-1 15 TRBV18 NA TGTGCCAGCTCCCCGGACATTGCGCGGAGCACTGAAGCTTTCTTT CASSPDIARSTEAFF
NA TRBJ2-7 14 TRBV25-1 NA TGTGCCTGCCAAACCCCAGGGTCCTCCTACGAGCAGTACTTC CACQTPGSSYEQYF
few TRBJ1-5 13 TRBV6-5 NA TGTGCCAGCAGACAGGGAATCAATCAGCCCCAGCATTTT CASRQGINQPQHF
once TRBJ1-1 13 TRBV18 NA TGTGCCAGCTCGTCGGAGATGAACACTGAAGCTTTCTTT CASSSEMNTEAFF